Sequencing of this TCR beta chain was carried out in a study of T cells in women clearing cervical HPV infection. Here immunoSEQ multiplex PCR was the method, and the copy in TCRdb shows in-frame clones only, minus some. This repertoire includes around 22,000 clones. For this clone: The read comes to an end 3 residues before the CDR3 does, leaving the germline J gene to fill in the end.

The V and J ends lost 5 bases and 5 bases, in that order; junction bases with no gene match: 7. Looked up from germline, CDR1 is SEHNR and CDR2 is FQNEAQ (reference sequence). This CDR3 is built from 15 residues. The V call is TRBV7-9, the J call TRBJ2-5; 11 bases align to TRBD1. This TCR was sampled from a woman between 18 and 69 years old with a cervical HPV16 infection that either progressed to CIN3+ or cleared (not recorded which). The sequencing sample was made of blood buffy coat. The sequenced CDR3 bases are TGTGCCAGCAGCCCTCCGGGACAGGGGGGGGAGACC. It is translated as CASSPPGQGGET. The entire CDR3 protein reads CASSPPGQGGETQYF.